What follows is one T cell receptor (beta chain) and its context. The specificity of this receptor is unknown. It has no much larger one-base neighbor in the sample; base qualities were not kept. This sample was taken from a study of OX40 agonist ivuxolimab in advanced cancers. Study-level background: Ivuxolimab was a fully human IgG2 agonistic monoclonal antibody targeting the costimulatory receptor OX40 (CD134). Intravenous ivuxolimab was administered to patients every 2 weeks at six dose levels: 0.01, 0.1, 0.3, 1.5, 3 and 10 mg/kg. A male proportion of nearly 85% and a mean age of 60 years, ranging from roughly 23 to 80, were recorded for the dose-escalation cohort. The monotherapy dose-escalation portion (N of about 50 patients) of the phase I ivuxolimab trial is reported in the paper. Peripheral TCRbeta sequencing was intended to test whether TCR sequence diversity was altered and clonal T-cell expansion was caused by ivuxolimab. Patients were allowed to have had prior anti-PD-1, anti-PD-L1 or anti-CTLA-4 therapy, and more than 35% of the dose-escalation patients had been treated with checkpoint inhibitors. Partial responses occurred in three dose-escalation patients: two with cutaneous melanoma and one with hepatocellular carcinoma. Of the roughly 54 dose-escalation patients, hepatocellular carcinoma was present in approximately 20, melanoma in approximately 15, renal cell carcinoma in 9 and head and neck cancer in 9. What the study reported, not specific to this receptor: Antigen specificity was not determined for the clonally expanded peripheral T cells. Low levels of normalized T-cell clonal expansion were also seen in some nonresponding patients. At doses from 0.1 to 3.0 mg/kg, clonal expansion was seen in both CD4+ and CD8+ blood T cells between baseline and week 6. In the 0.1-3.0 mg/kg groups, partial responders were among the patients with the lowest normalized peripheral clonal expansion, particularly in CD8+ T cells. On average, CD8+ T cells showed more expanded clones than CD4+ T cells after ivuxolimab.

The CDR3 goes from the cysteine to the phenylalanine over 14 residues. Only CDR3 DNA remains: 42 bases, in frame from the first base. CDR1 and CDR2 are drawn from the germline V gene: SGDLS, YYNGEE. V loses 5 bases, J loses 7 bases, and the germline ends lie 18 bases apart. For sequencing of the TCRbeta CDR3 region, genomic DNA was extracted from the sorted cells. TCRbeta CDR3 regions were sequenced using the immunoSEQ Assay. TCRdb took over this immuneACCESS table, retaining in-frame rearrangements with V and J assigned. Such tables are incomplete; in checked studies, under half of the missing clones stem from an unresolved V gene, and the remainder is unexplained. The sample table records 40,000 to 45,000 clones; around 80% of these occur just once. Roughly 6.8% of the sample rests with the top ten. The trial excluded patients who had a history of autoimmune disease or who were on systemic immunosuppression. In every dose cohort, peripheral blood was drawn for TCR sequencing at baseline, cycle 4 day 1, and cycle 7 day 1. The samples were taken from a phase I, first-in-human, multicenter, open-label dose-escalation trial of ivuxolimab. Adults with locally advanced or metastatic melanoma, renal cell, hepatocellular, or head and neck squamous cell carcinoma were enrolled in the trial. Before TCR sequencing, CD4+ and CD8+ T cells were separately sorted from peripheral blood.

Sequenced here: CD4+ or CD8+ T cells sorted from blood, sampled in a trial of the OX40 agonist ivuxolimab. This chain is built from TRBV9 and TRBJ1-1; TRBD1 is a possible D gene, resting on 5 matching bases. This sequence originates from an adult with an advanced solid tumor such as melanoma, head and neck, liver or kidney cancer. The nucleotide sequence reads as follows: TGTGCCAGCAGTGCCGGGACGAGGATAGGTGAAGCTTTCTTT. This encodes CASSAGTRIGEAFF.